This passage covers 30 T cell receptor beta chains from one sample sequenced in a study of cytomegalovirus exposure and HLA in healthy donors. TCRdb's table, derived via immunoSEQ multiplex PCR, lists solely in-frame clones and lacks some. The sample lists 150,000 to 200,000 clones; 85% to 90% were seen once. The sample consisted of PBMCs. These receptors all come from a man aged 18 to 35 in good health and CMV-seronegative.

The J gene is TRBJ2-2, the V gene TRBV6-1, with TRBD2 matching 7 bases. V trimming: 7 bases; J trimming: 4 bases; junction bases outside the gene matches: 6. The CDR3 runs 14 residues. CDR1 is MNHNS and CDR2 is SASEGT in the germline V gene. In nucleotides, the CDR3 is TGTGCCAGCAAGGGCGGGAGCGGCACCGGGGAGCTGTTTTTT. Encoded protein: CASKGGSGTGELFF.

V usage is TRBV11-2 and J usage is TRBJ1-2; D is unresolved. The CDR3 has 14 amino acids. V was clipped by 1 base and J by 9 bases, with 15 bases between them. Germline loops: CDR1 SGHAT, CDR2 FQNNGV. CDR3 bases: TGTGCCAGCAGCTTAGTCCCTGAGACACAAAGCTACACCTTC. It specifies CASSLVPETQSYTF.

The chain recombines TRBV7-2 with TRBJ1-2; 7 bases fit TRBD1. CDR3 length equals 14 residues. CDR1 is SGHTA, CDR2 FQGNSA, per germline. With V trimmed by 5 bases and J by 6 bases, 9 bases remained unmatched. The CDR3 region is CASSRPGQLDGYTF. In DNA, the CDR3 is TGTGCCAGCAGCCGACCGGGACAGTTAGATGGCTACACCTTC.

The rearrangement uses TRBV5-5 and TRBJ2-7, with 11 positions matching TRBD1. This CDR3 spans 16 amino acids. CDR1 and CDR2 from the germline V gene are SGHKS and YYEKEE (reference sequence). V lost 3 bases to trimming and J lost 4 bases; unmatched junction nucleotides: 9. Here the CDR3 DNA reads TGTGCCAGCAGCTCCCTTGGGGACAGGGGGATTTACGAGCAGTACGTC. It yields the protein CASSSLGDRGIYEQYV.

This chain connects TRBV6-5 to TRBJ1-1; possibly TRBD1 for D (5 bases). Germline assignment: CDR1 MNHEY and CDR2 SVGAGI. The CDR3 loop spans 14 amino acids. The V end was cut by 2 bases, the J end by 6 bases, with 13 bases between. Written as DNA, the CDR3 is TGTGCCAGCAGTTACCTGCGGGGCAACGCTGAAGCTTTCTTT. Amino acid sequence: CASSYLRGNAEAFF.

The J gene is TRBJ1-5, the V gene TRBV28; TRBD1 agrees at 9 bases. The CDR3 is made up of 17 amino acids. With 3 bases clipped from V and 0 bases from J, the junction kept 6 bases outside the gene matches. Germline lookup yields CDR1 MDHEN and CDR2 SYDVKM. The CDR3 sequence is CASSFGTGIYSNQPQHF. In DNA form, the CDR3 reads TGTGCCAGCAGTTTCGGGACAGGGATTTATAGCAATCAGCCCCAGCATTTT.

This chain links TRBV5-5 with TRBJ2-7; tentative D call: TRBD1 (6 bases). This CDR3 is built from 13 residues. From germline, CDR1 is SGHKS and CDR2 YYEKEE (reference sequence). Trimming removed 3 bases at V and 4 bases at J, with 11 bases between. The CDR3 is CASSSDRTYEQYV. CDR3 DNA: TGTGCCAGCAGCTCAGACAGGACTTACGAGCAGTACGTC.

The rearrangement uses TRBV19 and TRBJ1-2, with TRBD1 as a possible D gene (6 bases). V gave up 10 bases and J gave up 7 bases, with 19 bases separating them. The CDR3 contains 13 residues. Germline CDR1 is LNHDA and CDR2 is SQIVND (reference sequence). CDR3 protein: CATRGPGAGGYTF. The CDR3 nucleotides are TGTGCCACTAGGGGTCCAGGGGCCGGTGGCTACACCTTC. Variable domain in full (rest from reference TRBV19 and TRBJ1-2): DGGITQSPKYLFRKEGQNVTLSCEQNLNHDAMYWYRQDPGQGLRLIYYSQIVNDFQKGDIAEGYSVSREKKESFPLTVTSAQKNPTAFYLCATRGPGAGGYTFGSGTRLTVV.

As to this clone: One end of the junction varies from germline; a read error may be responsible. In the same sample, other DNA sequences code for this CDR3. J is TRBJ2-7 and V is TRBV29-1; D perhaps matches TRBD2 (7 bases). Germline CDR1 is SQVTM and CDR2 is ANQGSEA. This CDR3 spans 16 amino acids. This chain's CDR3 is CSVEGGASGSSYEQYF. DNA of the CDR3: TGTAGCGTTGAAGGGGGGGCTAGCGGTTCAAGCTACGAGCAGTACTTC.

This clone has only a few counts. This sequence joins TRBV10-3 and TRBJ2-7; TRBD1 might be the D (5 bases). V was clipped by 10 bases and J by 3 bases, with 16 bases between them. The germline CDR1 and CDR2 sequences are ENHRY and SYGVKD. This CDR3 has 13 residues. CDR3 sequence reads: CATRADRSYEQYF. DNA for the CDR3: TGTGCCACTCGGGCCGACAGAAGCTACGAGCAGTACTTC.

The genes are TRBV18 and TRBJ1-1; a weak D match, TRBD1 (5 bases). V was clipped by 6 bases and J by 1 base, with 9 bases between them. The CDR3 has 13 residues. Germline CDR1 reads KGHSH; CDR2 reads LQKENI. CDR3 nucleotide sequence: TGTGCCAGCTCCTTCGGACAGAACACTGAAGCTTTCTTT. Its translation is CASSFGQNTEAFF.

This rearrangement joins TRBV19 to TRBJ2-7, with D tentatively TRBD1 (6 bases). Germline CDR1 reads LNHDA; CDR2 reads SQIVND (reference sequence). The CDR3 spans 12 residues. The V gene lost 8 bases and the J gene lost 3 bases, with 11 bases spanning the gap. This CDR3 reads CASSGVGYEQYF. Here the CDR3 DNA reads TGTGCCAGTTCAGGGGTCGGCTACGAGCAGTACTTC.

The V gene is TRBV6-1, the J gene TRBJ1-2; D is unresolved. This CDR3 is built from 14 residues. V lost 6 bases and J 5 bases, leaving 16 bases between the germline ends. Germline CDR1 MNHNS, CDR2 SASEGT. The CDR3 sequence: CASSTADSRYGYTF. Written as DNA, the CDR3 is TGTGCCAGCAGCACAGCGGACTCTCGATATGGCTACACCTTC.

This clone was seen many times. The V gene is TRBV6-1, the J gene TRBJ1-2, with 8 bases matching TRBD1. This CDR3 contains 15 residues. V was clipped by 1 base and J by 4 bases; unmatched bases: 5. Germline values: CDR1 MNHNS, CDR2 SASEGT. The CDR3 protein is CASSEGPGQAYGYTF. The CDR3 coding sequence is TGTGCCAGCAGTGAAGGACCGGGACAGGCCTATGGCTACACCTTC.

V is TRBV5-6 and J is TRBJ1-1, with 10 bases that match TRBD1. The CDR3 is 17 amino acids. The junction had 5 bases not matched to a gene; V was cut back by 0 bases and J by 0 bases. Germline V gives CDR1 SGHDT, CDR2 YYEEEE. The CDR3 DNA sequence: TGTGCCAGCAGCTTGGCGGGACAGGGGATTTTGAACACTGAAGCTTTCTTT. It translates to CASSLAGQGILNTEAFF. The whole variable domain, filled in from reference TRBV5-6 and TRBJ1-1, reads DAGVTQSPTHLIKTRGQQVTLRCSPKSGHDTVSWYQQALGQGPQFIFQYYEEEERQRGNFPDRFSGHQFPNYSSELNVNALLLGDSALYLCASSLAGQGILNTEAFFGQGTRLTVV.

The chain combines TRBV5-1 with TRBJ2-2; TRBD1 agrees at 7 bases. CDR3 size: 16 residues. With V trimmed by 4 bases and J by 1 base, 7 bases remained unmatched. Germline V gene sequence: CDR1 SGHRS, CDR2 YFSETQ. As DNA, the CDR3 is TGCGCCAGCAGCGAGGCCGGGACAGTGAACACCGGGGAGCTGTTTTTT. This gives the protein CASSEAGTVNTGELFF.

V is TRBV7-9 and J is TRBJ1-1, with 8 bases aligning to TRBD1. This CDR3 spans 15 amino acids. V was clipped by 1 base and J by 0 bases; unmatched bases: 1. CDR1 and CDR2 (germline): SEHNR, FQNEAQ (reference sequence). CDR3 in DNA: TGTGCCAGCAGCTTAGGACAGGGGATGAACACTGAAGCTTTCTTT. Protein product: CASSLGQGMNTEAFF.

In the case of this clone: The same CDR3 also results from other DNA sequences found in this sample. The chain recombines TRBV5-1 with TRBJ1-2; D not certain. The ends were cut back, 0 bases at V and 0 bases at J, with 6 bases in the middle. The germline V gene encodes CDR1 SGHRS and CDR2 YFSETQ. The CDR3 runs to 14 residues. In DNA, the CDR3 is TGCGCCAGCAGCTTGGGAGGCTCTAACTATGGCTACACCTTC. Residues: CASSLGGSNYGYTF.

V usage is TRBV6-1 and J usage is TRBJ2-7; 12 nucleotides agree with TRBD2. Germline CDR1 MNHNS, CDR2 SASEGT. The length of the CDR3 is 17 residues. J was trimmed by 4 bases and V by 0 bases; bases with no gene match: 7. The CDR3 DNA is TGTGCCAGCAGTGAAGCGCTAACTAGCGGGGGGCGGTACGAGCAGTACGTC. This sequence encodes CASSEALTSGGRYEQYV.

This rearrangement joins TRBV7-2 to TRBJ1-5; TRBD1 agrees at 7 bases. Germline V gene data show CDR1 as SGHTA and CDR2 as FQGNSA. This CDR3 is built from 13 residues. The ends lost 5 bases at V and 7 bases at J; junction bases unmatched: 5. Here the CDR3 reads CASSIRGEQPQHF. In DNA form, the CDR3 reads TGTGCCAGCAGCATCAGGGGGGAGCAGCCCCAGCATTTT. The full variable domain, in which reference TRBV7-2 and TRBJ1-5 provide the parts outside the CDR3, is GAGVSQSPSNKVTEKGKDVELRCDPISGHTALYWYRQSLGQGLEFLIYFQGNSAPDKSGLPSDRFSAERTGGSVSTLTIQRTQQEDSAVYLCASSIRGEQPQHFGDGTRLSIL.

The V and J genes are TRBV4-3 and TRBJ1-3; the D is unclear. V dropped 5 bases and J dropped 2 bases, with 19 bases sitting between them. The length of the CDR3 is 17 residues. CDR1 and CDR2 from the germline V gene are LGHNA and YSLEER. CDR3: CASSYGGMREAGNTIYF. In DNA, the CDR3 is TGCGCCAGCAGCTATGGAGGGATGAGAGAAGCTGGAAACACCATATATTTT.

V is TRBV29-1 and J is TRBJ2-5; the match to TRBD1 covers 8 bases. This CDR3 spans 14 amino acids. Per germline, CDR1 SQVTM and CDR2 ANQGSEA. V was pared by 1 base and J by 5 bases, with 6 bases of the junction left unmatched. CDR3 DNA: TGCAGCGTTGAAGTTCCAGGGGGCGCGGAGACCCAGTACTTC. Its translation is CSVEVPGGAETQYF.

Note on this clone: This sample includes further DNA sequences coding for the same CDR3. The J gene is TRBJ2-7, the V gene TRBV11-2, with 10 nucleotides matching TRBD2. The germline gives CDR1 SGHAT, CDR2 FQNNGV. The CDR3 totals 15 residues. The V gene end was trimmed by 1 base and the J gene end by 4 bases; junction bases not matched to a gene: 4. CDR3 sequence reads: CASSLVLAGVYEQYF. The CDR3 region has the DNA TGTGCCAGCAGCTTAGTCCTAGCGGGAGTGTACGAGCAGTACTTC.

J is TRBJ1-1 and V is TRBV28, with TRBD1 identical over 7 bases. Trimming removed 5 bases from V and 8 bases from J; junction bases left unmatched: 14. This CDR3 spans 15 amino acids. The germline gives CDR1 MDHEN, CDR2 SYDVKM. CDR3 amino acids: CASSVPQRGRREAFF. The CDR3 coding sequence is TGTGCCAGCAGTGTACCTCAAAGGGGGCGCAGGGAAGCTTTCTTT.

Here the CDR3 reads CASSLRPSGGYEQYF. In DNA form, the CDR3 reads TGTGCCAGCAGCTTGCGTCCAAGCGGGGGCTACGAGCAGTACTTC. The chain uses TRBV5-6 and TRBJ2-7; 8 nucleotides align to TRBD2. Germline CDR1 SGHDT, CDR2 YYEEEE. V lost 1 base and J lost 3; bases outside the gene matches: 6. This CDR3 has 15 amino acids. Together with reference TRBV5-6 and TRBJ2-7, the CDR3 gives the full variable domain: DAGVTQSPTHLIKTRGQQVTLRCSPKSGHDTVSWYQQALGQGPQFIFQYYEEEERQRGNFPDRFSGHQFPNYSSELNVNALLLGDSALYLCASSLRPSGGYEQYFGPGTRLTVT.

The rearrangement joins TRBV27 to TRBJ2-7; 7 bases are a match to TRBD2. This CDR3 is 16 amino acids long. Germline V gene lookup returns CDR1 MNHEY and CDR2 SMNVEV (reference sequence). Trimming cost V 7 bases and J 2 bases; bases outside gene matches: 14. CDR3 nucleotide sequence: TGTGCCAGCAAAGAAGGAGGCGGGAGTAATGCCTACGAGCAGTACTTC. This codes for CASKEGGGSNAYEQYF.

The gene calls are TRBV6-1 and TRBJ2-7; D perhaps matches TRBD2 (7 bases). Germline V gene data show CDR1 as MNHNS and CDR2 as SASEGT. This CDR3 comprises 13 residues. V lost 8 bases and J lost 0, with 11 bases in between. The CDR3 DNA reads as TGTGCCAGCCGGGGGGCCAGCTCCTACGAGCAGTACTTC. It specifies CASRGASSYEQYF.

The J gene is TRBJ2-2, the V gene TRBV4-3; 10 nucleotides agree with TRBD2. This CDR3 comprises 18 residues. Looked up from germline, CDR1 is LGHNA and CDR2 is YSLEER. J lost 3 bases, V lost 0 bases, and 7 bases had no gene match. The CDR3 sequence is CASSQDELAGVYTGELFF. DNA of the CDR3: TGCGCCAGCAGCCAAGATGAGCTAGCGGGAGTGTACACCGGGGAGCTGTTTTTT.

Only one count was recorded for this clone. The V call is TRBV25-1, the J call TRBJ2-1; TRBD2 matches 7 bases. This CDR3 is built from 13 residues. V shed 7 bases and J 2 bases; nucleotides not matched to a gene: 2. Germline CDR1 MGHDK, CDR2 SYGVNS. As DNA, the CDR3 is TGTGCCAGCACCCTAGCGGCCTACAATGAGCAGTTCTTC. It codes for CASTLAAYNEQFF.

The chain joins TRBV11-2 to TRBJ1-1, with D perhaps matching TRBD1 (6 bases). The germline gives CDR1 SGHAT, CDR2 FQNNGV. The V end lost 5 bases, the J end lost 4 bases, and 14 bases lay between the germline ends. This CDR3 contains 14 residues. Here the CDR3 reads CASSRKGGGTEAFF. CDR3 DNA sequence: TGTGCCAGCAGCCGAAAAGGGGGGGGCACTGAAGCTTTCTTT. Drawing the rest from reference TRBV11-2 and TRBJ1-1, the complete variable domain is EAGVAQSPRYKIIEKRQSVAFWCNPISGHATLYWYQQILGQGPKLLIQFQNNGVVDDSQLPKDRFSAERLKGVDSTLKIQPAKLEDSAVYLCASSRKGGGTEAFFGQGTRLTVV.